This T cell receptor (beta chain) emerged from a study of blood T cell repertoires in COVID-19. The CDR3 has 16 residues. In germline, CDR1 is MNHNS, CDR2 SASEGT. V was trimmed by 1 base and J by 3 bases, leaving 16 bases between them. Residents of about two dozen US areas, aged about 18 to 89 years, made up the participants. Original analysis: Nucleated cell number was recorded as an estimate derived from reference gene primer amplification. Profiling relied on immunoSEQ multiplex PCR, and the TCRdb table lists in-frame clones only, not all of them. D and trimming were read from the DNA, whereas the V and J calls and clone size are those reported in that table. Of 150,000 to 200,000 clones listed, 85% to 90% were seen once; the top ten hold around 23%.

The receptor comes from a woman in her thirties or forties in a cohort exposed to, infected with or recovered from COVID-19 (not recorded which). This chain uses TRBV6-1 with TRBJ2-7; D is possibly TRBD1 (5 bases). The source material was PBMCs or T cells enriched from blood (not recorded which). CDR3 region: CASSEGAGWLVYEQYF. The DNA of the CDR3 is TGTGCCAGCAGTGAAGGAGCAGGGTGGTTGGTCTACGAGCAGTACTTC.